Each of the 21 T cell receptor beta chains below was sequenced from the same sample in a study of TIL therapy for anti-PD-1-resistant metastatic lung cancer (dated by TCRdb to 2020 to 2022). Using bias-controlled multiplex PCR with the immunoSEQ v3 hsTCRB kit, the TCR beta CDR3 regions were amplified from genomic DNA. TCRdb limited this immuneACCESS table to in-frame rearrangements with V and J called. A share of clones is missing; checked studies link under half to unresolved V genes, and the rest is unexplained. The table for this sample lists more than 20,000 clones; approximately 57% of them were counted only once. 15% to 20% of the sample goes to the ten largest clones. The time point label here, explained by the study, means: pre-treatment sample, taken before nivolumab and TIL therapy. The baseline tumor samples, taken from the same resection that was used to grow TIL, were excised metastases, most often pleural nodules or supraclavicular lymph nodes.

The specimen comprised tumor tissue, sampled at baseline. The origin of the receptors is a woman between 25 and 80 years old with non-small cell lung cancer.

Here the CDR3 DNA reads TGTGCCAGCAGCTCCCTAGCGGATACGCAGTATTTT. Translating it yields CASSSLADTQYF. The V call is TRBV7-2, the J call TRBJ2-3; the D gene is possibly TRBD2 (6 bases). Trimming took 4 bases from V and 6 from J, leaving 8 bases between them. The CDR3 totals 12 residues. Germline CDR1 and CDR2: SGHTA and FQGNSA.

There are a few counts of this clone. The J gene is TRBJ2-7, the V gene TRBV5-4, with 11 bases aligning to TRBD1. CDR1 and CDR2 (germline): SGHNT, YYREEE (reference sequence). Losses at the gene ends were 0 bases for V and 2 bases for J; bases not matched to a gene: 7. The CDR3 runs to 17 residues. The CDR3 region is CASSLDGPGQGAYEQYF. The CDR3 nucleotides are TGTGCCAGCAGCTTGGACGGGCCGGGACAGGGGGCCTACGAGCAGTACTTC.

The CDR3 reads CASRGEGLGQAFF. CDR3 nucleotide sequence: TGTGCCAGCAGAGGGGAGGGCCTGGGACAAGCTTTCTTT. The chain is built from TRBV6-5 and TRBJ1-1; the D gene is possibly TRBD1 (5 bases). The CDR3 sequence is 13 residues long. Germline CDR1 reads MNHEY; CDR2 reads SVGAGI. V gave up 6 bases and J gave up 9 bases, with 17 bases separating them.

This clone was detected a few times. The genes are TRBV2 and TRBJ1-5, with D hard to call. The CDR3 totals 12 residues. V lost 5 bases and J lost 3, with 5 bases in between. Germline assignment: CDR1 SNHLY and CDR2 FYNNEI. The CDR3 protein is CASSRVNQPQHF. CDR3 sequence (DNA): TGTGCCAGCAGTAGGGTCAATCAGCCCCAGCATTTT.

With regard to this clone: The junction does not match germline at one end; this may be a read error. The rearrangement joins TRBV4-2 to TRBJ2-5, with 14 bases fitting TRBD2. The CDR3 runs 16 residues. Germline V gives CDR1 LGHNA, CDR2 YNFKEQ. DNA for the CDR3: TGTGCCAGCAGTCAAGGGACTAGCGGGGGTGAAGAGACCCAGTACTTC. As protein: CASSQGTSGGEETQYF.

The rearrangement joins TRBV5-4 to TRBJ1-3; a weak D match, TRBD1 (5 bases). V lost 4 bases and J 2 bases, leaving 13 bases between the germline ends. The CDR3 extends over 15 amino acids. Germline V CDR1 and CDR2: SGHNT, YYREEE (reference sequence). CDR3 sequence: CASSIDRGAGNTIYF. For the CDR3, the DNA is TGTGCCAGCAGCATAGACCGGGGGGCTGGAAACACCATATATTTT.

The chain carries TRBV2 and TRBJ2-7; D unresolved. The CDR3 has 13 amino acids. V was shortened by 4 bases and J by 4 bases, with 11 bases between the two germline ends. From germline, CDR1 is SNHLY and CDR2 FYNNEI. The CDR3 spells CASSAFQTYEQYF. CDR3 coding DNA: TGTGCCAGCAGTGCGTTCCAGACGTACGAGCAGTACTTC.

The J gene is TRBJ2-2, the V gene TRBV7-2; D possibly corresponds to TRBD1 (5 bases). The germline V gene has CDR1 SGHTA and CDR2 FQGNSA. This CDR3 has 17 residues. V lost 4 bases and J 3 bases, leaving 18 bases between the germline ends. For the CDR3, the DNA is TGTGCCAGCAGCTCCTTGACAGATTATCGAGACACCGGGGAGCTGTTTTTT. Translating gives CASSSLTDYRDTGELFF.

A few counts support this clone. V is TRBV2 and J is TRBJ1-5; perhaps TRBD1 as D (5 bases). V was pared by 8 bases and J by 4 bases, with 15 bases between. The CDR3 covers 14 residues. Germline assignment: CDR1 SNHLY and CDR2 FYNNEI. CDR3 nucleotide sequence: TGTGCCAGCGGGGGGGACCAACGAAATCAGCCCCAGCATTTT. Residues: CASGGDQRNQPQHF.

The CDR3 DNA reads as TGTGCCAGCAGCGTCGGACAGTACTTGAACACTGAAGCTTTCTTT. The encoded protein is CASSVGQYLNTEAFF. This chain links TRBV9 with TRBJ1-1; TRBD1 is a possible D gene (6 bases). The CDR3 extends over 15 amino acids. Germline loops: CDR1 SGDLS, CDR2 YYNGEE. V dropped 2 bases and J dropped 0 bases, with 11 bases sitting between them.

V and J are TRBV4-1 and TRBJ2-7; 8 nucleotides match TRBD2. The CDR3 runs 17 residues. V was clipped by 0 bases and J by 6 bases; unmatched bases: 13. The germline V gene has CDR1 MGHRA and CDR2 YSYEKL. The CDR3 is CASSQDPGRAQGTEQYF. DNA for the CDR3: TGCGCCAGCAGCCAAGATCCCGGGAGGGCCCAAGGTACCGAGCAGTACTTC.

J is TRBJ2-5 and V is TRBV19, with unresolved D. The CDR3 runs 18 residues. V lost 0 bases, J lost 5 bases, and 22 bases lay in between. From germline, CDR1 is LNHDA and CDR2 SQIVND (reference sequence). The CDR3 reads CASSIDAMDRRSFETQYF. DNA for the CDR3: TGTGCCAGTAGTATAGATGCGATGGACCGGCGGTCATTTGAGACCCAGTACTTC.

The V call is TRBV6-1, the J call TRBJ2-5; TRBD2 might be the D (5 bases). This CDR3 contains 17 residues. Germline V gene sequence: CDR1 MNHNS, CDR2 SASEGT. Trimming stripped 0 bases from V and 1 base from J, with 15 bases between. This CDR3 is CASSEALGVLFQETQYF. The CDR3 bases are TGTGCCAGCAGTGAAGCCTTGGGAGTACTCTTCCAAGAGACCCAGTACTTC.

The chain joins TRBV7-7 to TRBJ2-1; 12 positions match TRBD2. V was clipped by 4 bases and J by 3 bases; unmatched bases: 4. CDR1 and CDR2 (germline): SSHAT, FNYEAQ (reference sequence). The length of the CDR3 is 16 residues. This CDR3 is CASSSGLAGNYNEQFF. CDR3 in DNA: TGTGCCAGCAGCTCCGGACTAGCGGGGAACTACAATGAGCAGTTCTTC.

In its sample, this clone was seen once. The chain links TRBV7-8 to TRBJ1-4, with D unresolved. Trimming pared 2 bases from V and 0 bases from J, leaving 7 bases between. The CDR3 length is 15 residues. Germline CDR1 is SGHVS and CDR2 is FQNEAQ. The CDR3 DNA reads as TGTGCCAGCAGCTTAAGAGAAGCAACTAATGAAAAACTGTTTTTT. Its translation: CASSLREATNEKLFF.

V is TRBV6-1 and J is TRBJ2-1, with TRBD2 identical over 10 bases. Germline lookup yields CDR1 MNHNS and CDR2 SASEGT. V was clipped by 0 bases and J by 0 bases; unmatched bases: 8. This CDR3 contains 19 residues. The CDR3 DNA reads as TGTGCCAGCAGTGAAGCGTGGCTAGCGGGAGTCAGCTCCTACAATGAGCAGTTCTTC. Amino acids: CASSEAWLAGVSSYNEQFF.

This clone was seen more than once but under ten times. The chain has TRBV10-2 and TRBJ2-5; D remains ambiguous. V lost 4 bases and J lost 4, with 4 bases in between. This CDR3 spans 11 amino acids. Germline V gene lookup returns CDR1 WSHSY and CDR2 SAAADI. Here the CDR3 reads CASSGVETQYF. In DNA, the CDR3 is TGCGCCAGCAGTGGGGTAGAGACCCAGTACTTC.

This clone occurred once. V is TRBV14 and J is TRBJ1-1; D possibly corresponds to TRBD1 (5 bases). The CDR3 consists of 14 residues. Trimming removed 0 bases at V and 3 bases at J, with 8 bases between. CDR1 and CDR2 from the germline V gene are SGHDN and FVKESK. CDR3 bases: TGTGCCAGCAGCCAAGACAGGGTATACACTGAAGCTTTCTTT. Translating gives CASSQDRVYTEAFF.

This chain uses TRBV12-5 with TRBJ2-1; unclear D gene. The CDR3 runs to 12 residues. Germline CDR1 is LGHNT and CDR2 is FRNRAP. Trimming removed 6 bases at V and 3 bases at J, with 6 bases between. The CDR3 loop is CASGPDYNEQFF. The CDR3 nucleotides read TGTGCTAGTGGCCCGGACTACAATGAGCAGTTCTTC.

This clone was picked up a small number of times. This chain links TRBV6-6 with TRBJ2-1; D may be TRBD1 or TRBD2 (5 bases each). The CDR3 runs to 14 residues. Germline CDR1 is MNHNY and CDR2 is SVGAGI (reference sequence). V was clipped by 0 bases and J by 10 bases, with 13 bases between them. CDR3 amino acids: CASSYSMPGLEQFF. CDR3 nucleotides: TGTGCCAGCAGTTACTCGATGCCGGGGCTAGAGCAGTTCTTC.

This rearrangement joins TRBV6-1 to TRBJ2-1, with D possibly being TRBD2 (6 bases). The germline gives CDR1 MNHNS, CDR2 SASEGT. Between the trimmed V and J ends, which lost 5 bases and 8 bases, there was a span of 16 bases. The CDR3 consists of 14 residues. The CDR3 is CASSTQEGFHEQFF. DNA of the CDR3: TGTGCCAGCAGTACTCAGGAGGGATTCCATGAGCAGTTCTTC.